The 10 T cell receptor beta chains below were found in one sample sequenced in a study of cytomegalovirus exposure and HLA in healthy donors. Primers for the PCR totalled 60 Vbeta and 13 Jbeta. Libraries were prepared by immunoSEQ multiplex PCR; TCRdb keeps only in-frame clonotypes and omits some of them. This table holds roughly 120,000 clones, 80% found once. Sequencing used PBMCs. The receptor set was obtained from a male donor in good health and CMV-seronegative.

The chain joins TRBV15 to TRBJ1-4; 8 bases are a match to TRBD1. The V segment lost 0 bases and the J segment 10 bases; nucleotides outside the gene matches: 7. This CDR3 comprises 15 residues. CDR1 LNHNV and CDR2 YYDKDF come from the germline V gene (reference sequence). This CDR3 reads CATSRDLGTGGKLFF. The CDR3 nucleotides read TGTGCCACCAGCAGAGATCTGGGTACAGGGGGAAAACTGTTTTTT.

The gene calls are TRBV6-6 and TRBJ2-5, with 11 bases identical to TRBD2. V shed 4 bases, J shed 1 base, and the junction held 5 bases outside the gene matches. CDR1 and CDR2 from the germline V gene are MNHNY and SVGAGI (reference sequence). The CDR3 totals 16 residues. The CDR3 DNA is TGTGCCAGCAGTTCACTAGCGGGAGCGGGCCAAGAGACCCAGTACTTC. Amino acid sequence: CASSSLAGAGQETQYF.

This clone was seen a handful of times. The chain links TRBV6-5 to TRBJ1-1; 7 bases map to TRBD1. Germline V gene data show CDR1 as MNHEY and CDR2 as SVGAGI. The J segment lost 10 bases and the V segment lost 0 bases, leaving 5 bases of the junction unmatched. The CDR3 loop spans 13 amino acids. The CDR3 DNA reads TGTGCCAGCAGTTACTCGCCGACAGGGCGAGCTTTCTTT. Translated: CASSYSPTGRAFF.

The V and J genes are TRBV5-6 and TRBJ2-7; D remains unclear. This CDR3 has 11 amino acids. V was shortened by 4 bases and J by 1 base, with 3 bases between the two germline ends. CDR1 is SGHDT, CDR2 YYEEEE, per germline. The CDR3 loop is CASSISYEQYF. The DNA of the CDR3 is TGTGCCAGCAGCATATCCTACGAGCAGTACTTC. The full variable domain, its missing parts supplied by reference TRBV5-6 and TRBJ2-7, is DAGVTQSPTHLIKTRGQQVTLRCSPKSGHDTVSWYQQALGQGPQFIFQYYEEEERQRGNFPDRFSGHQFPNYSSELNVNALLLGDSALYLCASSISYEQYFGPGTRLTVT.

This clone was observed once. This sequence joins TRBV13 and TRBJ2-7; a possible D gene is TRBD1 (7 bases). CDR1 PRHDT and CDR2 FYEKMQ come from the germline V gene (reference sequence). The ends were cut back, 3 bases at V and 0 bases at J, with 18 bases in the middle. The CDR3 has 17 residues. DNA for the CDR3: TGTGCCAGCAGCTTGCGGGGCGACAGGGCGACCTCCTACGAGCAGTACTTC. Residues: CASSLRGDRATSYEQYF.

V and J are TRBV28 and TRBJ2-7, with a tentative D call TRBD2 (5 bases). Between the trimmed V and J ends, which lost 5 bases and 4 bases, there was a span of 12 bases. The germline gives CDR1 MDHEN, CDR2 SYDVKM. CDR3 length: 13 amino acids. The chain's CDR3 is CASSRRVTYEQYF. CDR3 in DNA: TGTGCCAGCAGTCGGCGGGTGACATACGAGCAGTACTTC.

The CDR3 is CASSPGGNYGYTF. In DNA form, the CDR3 reads TGTGCCAGCAGTCCAGGGGGCAACTATGGCTACACCTTC. This chain connects TRBV6-1 to TRBJ1-2; 8 nucleotides align to TRBD1. Looked up from germline, CDR1 is MNHNS and CDR2 is SASEGT. The CDR3 extends over 13 amino acids. The junction had 1 base not matched to a gene; V was cut back by 5 bases and J by 2 bases.

CDR3 sequence: CASTGQGVETQYF. For the CDR3, the DNA is TGCGCCAGCACCGGACAGGGGGTAGAGACCCAGTACTTC. This chain connects TRBV5-1 to TRBJ2-5, with 10 bases aligning to TRBD1. The CDR3 extends over 13 amino acids. The V and J ends lost 6 bases and 4 bases, in that order; junction bases with no gene match: 3. Germline V gene lookup returns CDR1 SGHRS and CDR2 YFSETQ.

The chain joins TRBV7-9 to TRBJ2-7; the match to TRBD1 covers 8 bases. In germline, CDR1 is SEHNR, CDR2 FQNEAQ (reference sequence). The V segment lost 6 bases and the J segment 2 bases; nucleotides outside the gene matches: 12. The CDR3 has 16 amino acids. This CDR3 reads CASSSHRGDSPYEQYF. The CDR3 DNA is TGTGCCAGCAGTTCTCACAGGGGGGACTCACCCTACGAGCAGTACTTC.

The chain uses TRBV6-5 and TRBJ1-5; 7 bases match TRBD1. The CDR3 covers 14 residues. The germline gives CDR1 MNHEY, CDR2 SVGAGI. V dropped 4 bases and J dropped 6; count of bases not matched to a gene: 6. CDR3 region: CASSSTGERQPQHF. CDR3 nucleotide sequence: TGTGCCAGCAGTTCCACAGGGGAGCGTCAGCCCCAGCATTTT.